This TCR beta chain was sequenced during a study of identical twins. Study-wide findings and caveats: The more abundant beta clonotypes in cord blood had fewer insertions, and memory repertoires did not show this.

CDR1 KGHSH and CDR2 LQKENI come from the germline V gene. The length of the CDR3 is 13 residues. This clonotype was detected once. The antigen remains undetermined. A junction boundary mismatches the germline segment, possibly from a read error. TCRdb used MiXCR to reprocess the 5' RACE reads, holding one entry per CDR3 protein. The repertoire holds hundreds of thousands of distinct CDR3 sequences, with 15% to 20% as singletons. The same sample was also used in a study of T cells expressing NK-cell markers.

This rearrangement joins TRBV18 to TRBJ2-7; 10 positions agree with TRBD2. The sequenced sample consisted of PBMCs. The clonotype originates from a woman aged 18-29 years in good health. CDR3 protein: CASSHLASGSIFF. The CDR3 DNA reads TGTGCCAGCTCCCACCTTGCTAGCGGGAGTATTTTCTTC.